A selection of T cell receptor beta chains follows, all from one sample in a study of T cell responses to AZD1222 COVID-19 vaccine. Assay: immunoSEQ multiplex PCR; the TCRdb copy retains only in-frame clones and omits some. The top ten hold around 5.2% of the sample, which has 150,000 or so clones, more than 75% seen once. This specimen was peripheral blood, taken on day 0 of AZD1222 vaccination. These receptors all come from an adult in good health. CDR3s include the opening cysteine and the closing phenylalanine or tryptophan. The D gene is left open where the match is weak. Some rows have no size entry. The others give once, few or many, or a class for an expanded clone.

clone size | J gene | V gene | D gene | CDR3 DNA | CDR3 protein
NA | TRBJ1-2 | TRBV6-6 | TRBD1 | TGTGCCAGCAGTTACGGACAGGGTCTAATCGGCTACACCTTC | CASSYGQGLIGYTF
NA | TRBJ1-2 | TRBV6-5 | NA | TGTGCCAGCAATTGGGGGGACTATGGCTACACCTTC | CASNWGDYGYTF
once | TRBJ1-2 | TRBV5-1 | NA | TGCGCCAGCAGCTTGGACAGGGAAAATGGCTACACCTTC | CASSLDRENGYTF
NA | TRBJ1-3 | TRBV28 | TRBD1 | TGTGCCAGCAGTTTAGGGGACAGGGCTGGAAACACCATATATTTT | CASSLGDRAGNTIYF
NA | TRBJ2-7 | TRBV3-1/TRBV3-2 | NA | TGTGCCAGCAGCCAAGCTTCCGGGACAAGGAGGTCCCTCGAGCAGTACTTC | CASSQASGTRRSLEQYF
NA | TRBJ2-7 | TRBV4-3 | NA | TGCGCCAGCAGCCCCAGGGCAGGGGGGGACGAGCAGTACTTC | CASSPRAGGDEQYF
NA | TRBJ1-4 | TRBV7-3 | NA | TGTGCCAGCAGCGTAGGGCCCACTAATGAAAAACTGTTTTTT | CASSVGPTNEKLFF
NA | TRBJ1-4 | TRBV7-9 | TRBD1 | TGTGCCAGCAGGGATAAGGGACAGCAACGCGAAAAACTGTTTTTT | CASRDKGQQREKLFF
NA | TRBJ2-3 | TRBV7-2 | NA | TGTGCCAGCAGCTTAGTGGCCTCACGGTTGGATACGCAGTATTTT | CASSLVASRLDTQYF
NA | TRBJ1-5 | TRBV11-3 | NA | TGTGCCAGCACCCCTCCGGGAGGGAGCAATCAGCCCCAGCATTTT | CASTPPGGSNQPQHF
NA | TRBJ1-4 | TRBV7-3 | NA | TGTGCCAGCAGCGCCACTCACGGTGAAAAACTGTTTTTT | CASSATHGEKLFF
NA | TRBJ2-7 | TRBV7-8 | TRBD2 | TGTGCCAGCAGCTCCAGCGGGGGCCCCGCCCGTTACGAGCAGTACTTC | CASSSSGGPARYEQYF
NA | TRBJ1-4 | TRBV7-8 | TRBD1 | TGTGCCAGCAGCTACGGACAGGGGGTTACAACTAATGAAAAACTGTTTTTT | CASSYGQGVTTNEKLFF
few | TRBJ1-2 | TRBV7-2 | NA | TGTGCCAGCAGCCCAACGGACGGGAACTATGGCTACACCTTC | CASSPTDGNYGYTF
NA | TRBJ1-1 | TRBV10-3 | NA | TGTGCCGCCGGGACACTGCTTGAAGCTTTCTTT | CAAGTLLEAFF
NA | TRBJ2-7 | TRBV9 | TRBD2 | TGTGCCAGCAGCGTAGGGGCGGGGGGAACCTACGAGCAGTACTTC | CASSVGAGGTYEQYF
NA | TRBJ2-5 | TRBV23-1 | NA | TGCGCCAGCAGTCAGTCACAGCGCGACGATCAAGAGACCCAGTACTTC | CASSQSQRDDQETQYF
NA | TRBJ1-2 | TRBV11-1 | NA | TGTGCCAGCAGCTTAAGGACAAAATATGGCTACACCTTC | CASSLRTKYGYTF
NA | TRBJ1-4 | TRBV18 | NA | TGTGCCAGCTCACCACAGTCAACTAATGAAAAACTGTTTTTT | CASSPQSTNEKLFF
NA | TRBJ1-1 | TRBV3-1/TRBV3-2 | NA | TGTGCCAGCAGCCCCTTCAGTTTCACTGAAGCTTTCTTT | CASSPFSFTEAFF
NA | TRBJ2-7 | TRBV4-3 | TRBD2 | TGCGCCAGCAGCCAAGATCTTAGCGGGAGGGCCTCCTACGAGCAGTACTTC | CASSQDLSGRASYEQYF
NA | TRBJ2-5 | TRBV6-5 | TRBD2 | TGTGCCAGCAGTTGGCCGGGGGGTGAGACCCAGTACTTC | CASSWPGGETQYF
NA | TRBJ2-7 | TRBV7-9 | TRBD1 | TGTGCCAGCAGCTTAGCCGGACAGGTCGAAGAGCAGTACTTC | CASSLAGQVEEQYF
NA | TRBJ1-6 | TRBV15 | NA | TGTGCCACCAGCAGAGAGAGCGATTCACCCCTCCACTTT | CATSRESDSPLHF
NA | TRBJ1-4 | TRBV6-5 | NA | TGTGCCAGCTTCGGACGGTCAACTAATGAAAAACTGTTTTTT | CASFGRSTNEKLFF
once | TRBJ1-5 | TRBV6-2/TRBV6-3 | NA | TGTGCCAGCAGTTACTCGAGAGTGGCAGGGACAAGCAATCAGCCCCAGCATTTT | CASSYSRVAGTSNQPQHF
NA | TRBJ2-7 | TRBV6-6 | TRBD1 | TGTGCCACCGGGACAGGGTCCTACGAGCAGTACTTC | CATGTGSYEQYF
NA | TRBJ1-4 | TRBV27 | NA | TGTGCCAGCAGTCCCCTGGCGGGAGGGCCAACTAATGAAAAACTGTTTTTT | CASSPLAGGPTNEKLFF
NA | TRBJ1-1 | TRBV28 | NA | TGTGCCAGCAGTTTACGGGGGTTGAACACTGAAGCTTTCTTT | CASSLRGLNTEAFF
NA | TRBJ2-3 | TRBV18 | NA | TGTGCCAGCTCACCAGGCGGGCCCATAGATACGCAGTATTTT | CASSPGGPIDTQYF
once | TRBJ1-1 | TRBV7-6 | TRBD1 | TGTGCCAGCAGCAGGACAGGGCTAAACACTGAAGCTTTCTTT | CASSRTGLNTEAFF
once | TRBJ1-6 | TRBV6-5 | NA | TGTGCCAGCATTCCAGGCTCCTATAATTCACCCCTCCACTTT | CASIPGSYNSPLHF
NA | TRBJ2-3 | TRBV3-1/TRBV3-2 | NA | TGTGCCAGCAGCCAAAGTGGGGTTGATACGCAGTATTTT | CASSQSGVDTQYF